These T cell receptor beta chains were read from a single sample in a study of blood T cell repertoires in COVID-19. Some clones are missing from TCRdb's copy, which holds only in-frame ones; the method was immunoSEQ multiplex PCR. The sample comprises about 170,000 clones, 82% of which are singletons, and about 7.7% rests with the top ten. Sample: peripheral blood. The receptors shown here come from a woman aged 40 to 49 with COVID-19, enrolled during active disease. Both conserved end residues are part of each CDR3. The order of the fields is D gene, V gene, J gene, clone size, CDR3 DNA, CDR3 protein. The D gene is left open where the match is weak. The listing skips clone size in some rows; elsewhere it reads once, few, many or a size class.

.	TRBV9	TRBJ2-2	.	TGTGCCAGCAGCGCAGGGGAAAAGAACGGGGAGCTGTTTTTT	CASSAGEKNGELFF
TRBD1	TRBV5-4	TRBJ1-1	.	TGTGCCAGCAGCGGCTATTCCGGGACAGGGCCGACTGAAGCTTTCTTT	CASSGYSGTGPTEAFF
TRBD1	TRBV30	TRBJ1-2	.	TGTGCCTGGAGTATAGACAGGGCCGGTGGCTACACCTTC	CAWSIDRAGGYTF
TRBD2	TRBV7-2	TRBJ2-1	.	TGTGCCAGCAGCTCTTTATTAGCGGGCTACAATGAGCAGTTCTTC	CASSSLLAGYNEQFF
TRBD2	TRBV2	TRBJ2-2	few	TGTGCCAGCACTCGATCGGGGGGGTACGGGGAGCTGTTTTTT	CASTRSGGYGELFF
.	TRBV5-8	TRBJ2-1	.	TGTGCCAGCAGCCAGGCGGGGCGGGGGCGATACAATGAGCAGTTCTTC	CASSQAGRGRYNEQFF
TRBD1	TRBV18	TRBJ1-6	once	TGTGCCAGCTCACCGCTGGGACAGCTTAATTCACCCCTCCACTTT	CASSPLGQLNSPLHF
.	TRBV6-5	TRBJ2-1	.	TGTGCCAGTGCGATGGGAGCCACCTACAATGAGCAGTTCTTC	CASAMGATYNEQFF
.	TRBV9	TRBJ2-7	.	TGTGCCAGCAGCGTGGACATTACCTCCTACGAGCAGTACTTC	CASSVDITSYEQYF
TRBD2	TRBV7-8	TRBJ2-3	.	TGTGCCAGCAGCTTATTTGGGGTAGCGGGAGATACGCAGTATTTT	CASSLFGVAGDTQYF
.	TRBV30	TRBJ1-5	.	TGTGCCTGGAGTGTCGGGGTTCAGCCCCAGCATTTT	CAWSVGVQPQHF
TRBD1	TRBV4-1	TRBJ1-5	many	TGCGCCAGCAGCCAATGGGGACAGGGGGCGGCAGGGGATCAGCCCCAGCATTTT	CASSQWGQGAAGDQPQHF
TRBD2	TRBV4-2	TRBJ2-1	.	TGTGCCAGCAGCCAAGATCGAGGGACTAGCGGGAGAAATGAGCAGTTCTTC	CASSQDRGTSGRNEQFF
TRBD2	TRBV5-8	TRBJ2-2	.	TGTGCCAGCAGCATCGGGACTAGCGGGAGAAGTTACGGGGAGCTGTTTTTT	CASSIGTSGRSYGELFF
TRBD1	TRBV19	TRBJ2-7	.	TGTGCCAGCTGGGCAGGGGGCGTTCGGAGCGAGCAGTACTTC	CASWAGGVRSEQYF
.	TRBV19	TRBJ1-1	few	TGTGCCAGTAGTCCGCGGGGGGGTTGGACTGAAGCTTTCTTT	CASSPRGGWTEAFF
.	TRBV6-5	TRBJ1-3	.	TGTGCCAGCAAATATGCAGGGGAGGGAAACACCATATATTTT	CASKYAGEGNTIYF
.	TRBV12-3/TRBV12-4	TRBJ2-3	.	TGTGCCAGCTCTGGCGGCACATATACGCAGTATTTT	CASSGGTYTQYF
.	TRBV20-1	TRBJ1-5	.	TGCAGTGCTAGTCGAGGGGGACAGCCCCAGCATTTT	CSASRGGQPQHF
TRBD1	TRBV11-1	TRBJ1-2	.	TGTGCCAGCAGCCCTGGTTTTGACAGGGGGCTAGATGGCTACACCTTC	CASSPGFDRGLDGYTF
TRBD1	TRBV7-8	TRBJ1-2	once	TGTGCCAGCAGCTTAAGAGACAGGGAACATGGCTACACCTTC	CASSLRDREHGYTF
TRBD1	TRBV28	TRBJ1-5	.	TGTGCCAGCAGTGTCCCGGGACAGGGGATTTCTCAGCCCCAGCATTTT	CASSVPGQGISQPQHF
TRBD1	TRBV5-1	TRBJ2-3	.	TGCGCCAGCAGCTTGGGATGGACAGGGACAGATACGCAGTATTTT	CASSLGWTGTDTQYF
.	TRBV4-1	TRBJ2-7	once	TGCGCCAGCAGCCAACAGGGTTACCCTCTTGACGAGCAGTACTTC	CASSQQGYPLDEQYF
.	TRBV30	TRBJ1-2	.	TGTTACCTCCTGGGGGAGGGAGGCTACACCTTC	CYLLGEGGYTF
.	TRBV7-3	TRBJ2-2	.	TGTGCCAGCAGCCGGGGGACCACCGGGGAGCTGTTTTTT	CASSRGTTGELFF
.	TRBV28	TRBJ2-1	.	TGTGCCAGCAGTCCCACAGGAGAGCAGTTCTTC	CASSPTGEQFF
TRBD1	TRBV28	TRBJ1-6	.	TGTGCCAGCAGTTCCGAGACAGGGTATAATTCACCCCTCCACTTT	CASSSETGYNSPLHF
.	TRBV25-1	TRBJ1-1	.	TGTGCCAGCAGTGGAGCTTTAAGCACTGAAGCTTTCTTT	CASSGALSTEAFF
.	TRBV14	TRBJ2-3	.	TGTGCCAGCAGCCCCAATCTAATTTTCGACTCTAGCACAGATACGCAGTATTTT	CASSPNLIFDSSTDTQYF
.	TRBV9	TRBJ2-2	.	TGTGCCAGCAGCGTACTCCCAGGACTGCCGAACACCGGGGAGCTGTTTTTT	CASSVLPGLPNTGELFF
TRBD2	TRBV2	TRBJ2-2	.	TGTGCCAGCAATGTTCTAGCGGGGGTGGGCACCGGGGAGCTGTTTTTT	CASNVLAGVGTGELFF
.	TRBV3-1/TRBV3-2	TRBJ2-5	.	TGTGCCAGCAGCCACCCCGGGTGGCCGATACAAGAGACCCAGTACTTC	CASSHPGWPIQETQYF
.	TRBV7-8	TRBJ2-1	.	TGTGCCAGCAGCTTAACAGCAAACGTTTTGAATGAGCAGTTCTTC	CASSLTANVLNEQFF
.	TRBV19	TRBJ1-2	.	TGTGCCAGTAGTAACCCCGGACAGCCCCACTATGGCTACACCTTC	CASSNPGQPHYGYTF
.	TRBV28	TRBJ2-1	.	TGTGCCAGCGGCACCGGGAACTCCTACAATGAGCAGTTCTTC	CASGTGNSYNEQFF
TRBD1	TRBV30	TRBJ2-5	.	TGTGCCTGGAGTGCGGACAGGGGCCAAGAGACCCAGTACTTC	CAWSADRGQETQYF
TRBD1	TRBV5-1	TRBJ2-6	.	TGCGCCAGCAGCACCGTGGCAGGGGGCAGGGCTGGGGCCAACGTCCTGACTTTC	CASSTVAGGRAGANVLTF
.	TRBV18	TRBJ2-2	.	TGTGCCAGCTCCCGAGACACCGGGGAGCTGTTTTTT	CASSRDTGELFF
TRBD2	TRBV13	TRBJ2-2	.	TGTGCCAGCAGCTCGGGACTACCTGAGAACACCGGGGAGCTGTTTTTT	CASSSGLPENTGELFF